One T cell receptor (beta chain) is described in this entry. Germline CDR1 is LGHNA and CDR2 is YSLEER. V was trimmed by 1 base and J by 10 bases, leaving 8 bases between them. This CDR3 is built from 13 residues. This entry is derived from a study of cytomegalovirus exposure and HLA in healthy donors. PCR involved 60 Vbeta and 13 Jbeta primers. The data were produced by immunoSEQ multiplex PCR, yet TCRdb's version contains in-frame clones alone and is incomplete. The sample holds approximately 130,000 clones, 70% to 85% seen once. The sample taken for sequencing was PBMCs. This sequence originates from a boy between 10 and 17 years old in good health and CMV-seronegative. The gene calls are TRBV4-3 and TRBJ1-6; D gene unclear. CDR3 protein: CASSQVVRSPLHF. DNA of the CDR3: TGCGCCAGCAGCCAAGTAGTACGCTCACCCCTCCACTTT.